A selection of T cell receptor beta chains follows, all from one sample in a study of human CD8 memory T cell subsets. After re-calling the 5' RACE reads, TCRdb lists one entry per CDR3 protein, DNA absent. The sample table includes roughly 18,000 distinct CDR3 sequences. The sequenced sample consisted of CD8+ T cells from PBMCs. The receptors stem from a human donor in good health. Each CDR3 is given with its conserved first and last residue. Clone size is not always given. Where it is, it says once, few, many or a class for expanded clones.

. TRBJ1-2 TRBV12-3/TRBV12-4 CASSLTSNYGYTF
. TRBJ2-3 TRBV28 CASSPLLAVLPADTQYF
. TRBJ2-1 TRBV24-1 CAITLQVADHRGPGFF
. TRBJ2-3 TRBV30 CAWSVYRVDTQYF
. TRBJ2-5 TRBV28 CASMQAGQETQYF
. TRBJ1-1 TRBV28 CASSFPVDRGGTEAFF
. TRBJ2-3 TRBV19 CASGLAGEVADTQYF
. TRBJ1-5 TRBV3-1 CASSQDRRDPLGNQPQHF
. TRBJ2-3 TRBV4-2 CASSQDDRGTDTQYF
medium-sized TRBJ2-1 TRBV2 CASSEAGGAERHEQFF
. TRBJ2-3 TRBV9 CASSVEGGHSTDTQYF
. TRBJ1-1 TRBV6-2/TRBV6-3 CASSFRTGNEAFF
. TRBJ2-7 TRBV29-1 CSVEGVLGTSYEQYF
. TRBJ2-7 TRBV29-1 CSVEDETSGYEQYF
. TRBJ1-2 TRBV6-5 CASSYLLRDGTNYGYTF
. TRBJ1-1 TRBV20-1 CSARDLTSHTEAFF
. TRBJ2-7 TRBV18 CASSPRGQGAPSYEQYF
. TRBJ1-1 TRBV6-1 CASNPRDRHTEAFF
. TRBJ1-4 TRBV7-2 CAGGKGEKLFF
. TRBJ2-7 TRBV27 CASGETGRSYEQYF
. TRBJ1-1 TRBV28 CASGEHVDGTEAFF